This T cell receptor beta chain was profiled in a study of blood T cell repertoires in COVID-19. Across the study: Sites in the United States, Italy and Spain provided acute and convalescent COVID-19 samples. PBMCs, B-cell-depleted T cells, or T cells were the source of the cDNA or gDNA that made up the material.

In germline, CDR1 is SGHTA, CDR2 FQGNSA. J lost 11 bases, V lost 4 bases, and 6 bases had no gene match. The CDR3 has 12 amino acids. Per the authors' pipeline: By means of reference gene primer amplification, nucleated cell counts were estimated. Assay used: immunoSEQ multiplex PCR; TCRdb lists only in-frame clones, some missing. V and J calls and clone size are as listed in that table; D and trimming were resolved from the DNA. The table lists tens of thousands of clones, around three quarters of them singletons, with roughly a quarter in the top ten. Sequencing was done on a sample of peripheral blood. This TCR was sampled from a man older than 75 with acute or convalescent COVID-19. V and J are TRBV7-2 and TRBJ1-1; 8 nucleotides agree with TRBD1. The CDR3 DNA reads as TGTGCCAGCAGCTCTCAGACAGGGGAGGCTTTCTTT. As protein: CASSSQTGEAFF.